A single T cell receptor beta chain is shown here with its context. This entry belongs to a study of blood T cell repertoires in COVID-19. On the study more broadly: Italy, Spain and the United States were the sources of the convalescent and acute COVID-19 samples. The analysed material was cDNA or gDNA that came from T cells, B-cell-depleted T cells, or PBMCs.

Original processing methods: Amplification from reference gene primers served as the basis for estimated nucleated cell counts. Libraries were prepared by immunoSEQ multiplex PCR; TCRdb keeps only in-frame clonotypes and omits some of them. That table furnishes V, J and clone size, whereas the DNA furnished D and trimming. This table holds 150,000 to 180,000 clones, nearly 80% found once. CDR3 length: 15 residues. Germline V lookup: CDR1 SGHDT, CDR2 YYEEEE. J gave up 5 bases and V 1 base, and 4 bases lay outside the gene matches. Sequenced: peripheral blood. This chain joins TRBV5-6 and TRBJ2-1; 9 positions agree with TRBD1. This clonotype was sampled from an elderly man with acute or convalescent COVID-19. The CDR3 nucleotides are TGTGCCAGCAGCTTGTGGGACAGGGCAAACAATGAGCAGTTCTTC. As protein: CASSLWDRANNEQFF.